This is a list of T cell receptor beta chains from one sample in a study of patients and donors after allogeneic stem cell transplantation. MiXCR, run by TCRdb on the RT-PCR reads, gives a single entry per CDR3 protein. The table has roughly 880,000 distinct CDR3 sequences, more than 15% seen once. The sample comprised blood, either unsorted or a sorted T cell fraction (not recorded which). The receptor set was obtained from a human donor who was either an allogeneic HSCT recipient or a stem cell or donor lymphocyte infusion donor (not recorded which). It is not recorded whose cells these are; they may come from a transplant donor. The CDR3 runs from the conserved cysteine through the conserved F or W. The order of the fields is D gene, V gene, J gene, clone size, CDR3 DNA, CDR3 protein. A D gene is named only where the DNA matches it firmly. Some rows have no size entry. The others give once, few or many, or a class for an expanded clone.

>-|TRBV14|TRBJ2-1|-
TGTGCCAGCACGCCAGACGCAATAGTAAGTCAGTTCTTC
CASTPDAIVSQFF
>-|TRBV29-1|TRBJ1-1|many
TGCAGCGTCAAACCCGTAGAGAACACTGAAGCTTTCTTT
CSVKPVENTEAFF
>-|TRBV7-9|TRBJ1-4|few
TGTGCCAGCAGCTTAGCGGCGGCCGGTCGAGGGAATGAAAAACTGTTTTTT
CASSLAAAGRGNEKLFF
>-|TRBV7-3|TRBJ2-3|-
TGTGCCAGCAGCTTAATAGGAGCGGGTCCCGGCACAGATACGCAGTATTTT
CASSLIGAGPGTDTQYF
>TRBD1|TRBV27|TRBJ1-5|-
TGTGCCAGCAGCCAAGGGACAGGGAACGGACAGCCCCAGCATTTT
CASSQGTGNGQPQHF
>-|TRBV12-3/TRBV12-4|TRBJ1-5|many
TGTGCCAGCAGTTTCGATCAGCCCCAGCATTTT
CASSFDQPQHF
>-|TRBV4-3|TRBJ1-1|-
TGCGCCAGCAGCCAAGATCCCTCACCGAACACTGAAGCTTTCTTT
CASSQDPSPNTEAFF
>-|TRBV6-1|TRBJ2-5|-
TGTGCCAGCAGCCCGACTAGACCGGAAGAGACCCAGTACTTC
CASSPTRPEETQYF
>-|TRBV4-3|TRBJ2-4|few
TGCGCCAGCAGCCAAGAGGAGGGGGGTTGGGCCAAAAACATTCAGTACTTC
CASSQEEGGWAKNIQYF
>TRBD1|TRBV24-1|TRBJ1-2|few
TGTGCCACCAGTGACCCGGACAGGGGGGGTGACTATGGCTACACCTTC
CATSDPDRGGDYGYTF
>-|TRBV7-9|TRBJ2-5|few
TGTGCCAGCACGGCGGGACCTCAAGAGGTCCAGTACTTC
CASTAGPQEVQYF
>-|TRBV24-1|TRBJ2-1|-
TGTGCCACCAGTGACCGAGGGCCATCGGGTAATGAGCAGTTCTTC
CATSDRGPSGNEQFF
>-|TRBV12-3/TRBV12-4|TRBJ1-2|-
TGTGCCAGCAGTTTTGAGCCAGGGAACTATGGCTACACCTTC
CASSFEPGNYGYTF
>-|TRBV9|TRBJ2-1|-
TGTGCCAGCAGCGTAGCACTAGACTACTTAAATGAGCAGTTCTTC
CASSVALDYLNEQFF
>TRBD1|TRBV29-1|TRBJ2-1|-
TGCAGCGCCAAATCCACAGGGGGATCCCCTTATGAGCAGTTCTTC
CSAKSTGGSPYEQFF
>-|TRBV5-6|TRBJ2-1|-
TGTGCCAGCAGCTTGGTACAGGACTACAATGAGCAGTTCTTC
CASSLVQDYNEQFF
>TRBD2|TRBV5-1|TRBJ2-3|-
TGCGCCAGCAGCTTTAGTGCGAGCGGGAGGGCCGGGGATACGCAGTATTTT
CASSFSASGRAGDTQYF
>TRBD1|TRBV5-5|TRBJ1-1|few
TGTGCCAGCACCCCCTCTGGACAGGGAATGAACACTGAAGCTTTCTTT
CASTPSGQGMNTEAFF
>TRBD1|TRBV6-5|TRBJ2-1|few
TGTGCCAGCAGTTACTCAGGGACAGGGAGGTACAATGAGCAGTTCTTC
CASSYSGTGRYNEQFF
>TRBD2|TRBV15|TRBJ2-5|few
TGTGCCACTAGACTAGCGGGGGGCTGGGAGACCCAGTACTTC
CATRLAGGWETQYF
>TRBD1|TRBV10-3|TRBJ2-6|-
TGTGCCATCGCCCGGGACAGGGAATCGGGGGCCAACGTCCTGACTTTC
CAIARDRESGANVLTF
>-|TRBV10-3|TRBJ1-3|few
TGTGCCATCAGTGGGCCGACAGGCCTCTCTGGAAACACCATATATTTT
CAISGPTGLSGNTIYF
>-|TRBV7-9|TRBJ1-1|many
TGTGCCAGCAGCTTCTGGGATAGATGCGACGAAACTGAAGCTTTCTTT
CASSFWDRCDETEAFF
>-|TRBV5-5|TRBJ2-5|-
TGTGCCAGCAGCGTCCCAGGGTTAGGGCAAGAGACCCAGTACTTC
CASSVPGLGQETQYF
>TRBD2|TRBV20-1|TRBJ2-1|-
TGCAGTGCTAGAGATCTGGAACTAGCGGGCTACAATGAGCAGTTCTTC
CSARDLELAGYNEQFF
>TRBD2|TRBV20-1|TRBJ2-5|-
TGCAGTGCTAGGCGACTAGCGGCGCAAGAGACCCAGTACTTC
CSARRLAAQETQYF
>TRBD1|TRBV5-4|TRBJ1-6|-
TGTGCCAGCAGCAAACAGGGGCAGAGTGATTCACCCCTCCACTTT
CASSKQGQSDSPLHF
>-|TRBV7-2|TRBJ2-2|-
TGTGCCAGCAGCCCAAAAGGGTATCCCGGGGAGCTGTTTTTT
CASSPKGYPGELFF
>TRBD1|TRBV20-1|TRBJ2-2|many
TGCAGTGCTCCTAGCAGGGGGCTCACCGGGGAGCTGTTTTTT
CSAPSRGLTGELFF
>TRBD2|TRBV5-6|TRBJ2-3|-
TGTGCCAGCAGTCCGACTAGCTCCGCAGATACGCAGTATTTT
CASSPTSSADTQYF
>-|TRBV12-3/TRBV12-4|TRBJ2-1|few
TGTGCCAGCAGTTTGCTATTGGGCAATGAGCAGTTCTTC
CASSLLLGNEQFF
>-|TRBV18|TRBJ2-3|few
TGTGCCAGCTCACCTAGCGGTAGCTGGGCAGATACGCAGTATTTT
CASSPSGSWADTQYF